This TCR beta chain was sequenced in a study of response to subunit inactivated influenza vaccine. TCRdb processed the RT-PCR reads anew with MiXCR; each CDR3 protein has one entry. The top ten hold about an eighth of the sample, which has hundreds of thousands of distinct CDR3 sequences, approximately 12% seen once. There are 15 residues in the CDR3. Germline V gives CDR1 SEHNR, CDR2 FQNEAQ (reference sequence). The junction had 8 bases not matched to a gene; V was cut back by 5 bases and J by 7 bases. V and J are TRBV7-9 and TRBJ2-1, with 10 positions matching TRBD2. The specimen was PBMCs from blood, collected roughly 45 days after vaccination. The origin of this receptor is a man between 50 and 59 years old who received an inactivated influenza vaccine. CDR3 residues: CASSHVSGRSNEQFF. CDR3 sequence (DNA): TGTGCCAGCAGCCACGTTAGCGGGAGGTCGAATGAGCAGTTCTTC.